This TCR beta chain was sequenced in a study of blood T cell repertoires in COVID-19. Study-wide background: T cells, B-cell-depleted T cells, or PBMCs provided the cDNA or gDNA that served as material.

This CDR3 has 15 amino acids. Trimming shortened V by 2 bases and J by 0 bases, and 11 bases separated the two germline ends. Germline lookup yields CDR1 GTSNPN and CDR2 SVGIG (reference sequence). Profiling relied on immunoSEQ multiplex PCR, and the TCRdb table lists in-frame clones only, not all of them. The sample consists of 45,000 to 60,000 clones, 65% to 85% of them appearing once. V usage is TRBV30 and J usage is TRBJ1-3, with D maybe TRBD1 (5 bases). Sequenced sample: peripheral blood. The origin of this receptor is a human donor with active or convalescent COVID-19. The donor label of this sample is uncertain. The CDR3 DNA reads as TGTGCCTGGAGTTACTTAGGGGCCTCTGGAAACACCATATATTTT. This sequence encodes CAWSYLGASGNTIYF.